Presented here are 18 T cell receptor beta chains from one specimen sequenced in a study of blood T cells in healthy people across ages. Together with a sample-barcoded 5' primer, a J-beta primer mix was included in a second PCR lasting about 6 to 12 cycles. A single record per CDR3 protein comes from TCRdb applying MiXCR to the 5' RACE reads. The sample shows over 1,500,000 distinct CDR3 sequences, roughly 43% of them seen only once. What was sequenced was blood. All receptors come from a human donor in good health.

This clonotype was observed a few times. V is TRBV7-2 and J is TRBJ2-3; TRBD1 matches at 7 bases. V shed 6 bases, J shed 4 bases, and the junction held 1 base outside the gene matches. CDR1 SGHTA and CDR2 FQGNSA come from the germline V gene. This CDR3 is 12 amino acids long. Here the CDR3 reads CASRGGPDTQYF. Here the CDR3 DNA reads TGTGCCAGCAGAGGGGGCCCAGATACGCAGTATTTT.

The chain has TRBV29-1 and TRBJ2-1; D remains unclear. The CDR3 runs 13 residues. V was cut by 3 bases and J by 5 bases, with 11 bases left in between. Germline V lookup: CDR1 SQVTM, CDR2 ANQGSEA. CDR3 bases: TGCAGCGTTGAGATGTTTCAGGACAATGAGCAGTTCTTC. The encoded protein is CSVEMFQDNEQFF.

V gene TRBV4-3 combines with J gene TRBJ2-1, with 8 bases that match TRBD1. Germline V lookup: CDR1 LGHNA, CDR2 YSLEER. The CDR3 totals 15 residues. Trimming cost V 6 bases and J 12 bases; bases outside gene matches: 16. DNA for the CDR3: TGCGCCAGCAGATTACAGGGGGGTAATGGTTATGGGCAGTTCTTC. Protein sequence: CASRLQGGNGYGQFF.

J is TRBJ1-2 and V is TRBV12-3 or TRBV12-4; TRBD1 is a possible D gene (6 bases). Trimming shortened V by 6 bases and J by 5 bases, and 13 bases separated the two germline ends. The CDR3 covers 13 residues. Here the CDR3 reads CASRQQGGYGYTF. CDR3 nucleotide sequence: TGTGCCAGCAGACAACAGGGAGGGTATGGCTACACCTTC.

CDR3 nucleotides: TGCGCCAGCAGCCAAGATTCCGGATTCTATGAGCAGTTCTTC. This codes for CASSQDSGFYEQFF. This chain links TRBV4-3 with TRBJ2-1; no definite D call. This CDR3 comprises 14 residues. Germline-derived CDR1 and CDR2 are LGHNA and YSLEER. V shed 0 bases and J shed 8 bases, with 11 bases lying between them.

In its sample, this clonotype was seen a few times. J is TRBJ2-3 and V is TRBV7-3, with a tentative D call TRBD2 (6 bases). V shed 2 bases and J shed 6 bases, with 9 bases lying between them. This CDR3 contains 13 residues. Germline assignment: CDR1 SGHTA and CDR2 FQGTGA. In nucleotides, the CDR3 is TGTGCCAGCAGCTTACCGGGGAGGGATACGCAGTATTTT. This sequence encodes CASSLPGRDTQYF.

This clonotype turned up a few times. The CDR3 region has the DNA TGTGCCAGCAGCAAAGGACCAAACGAGGGGCTGCAGCCCTACGAGCAGTACTTC. This translates into CASSKGPNEGLQPYEQYF. This chain uses TRBV21-1 with TRBJ2-7; the DNA was not used to check the table's D call, TRBD1. TRBV21-1 is listed as a pseudogene. This CDR3 has 18 residues.

The chain combines TRBV7-8 with TRBJ1-1; D perhaps matches TRBD1 (5 bases). The germline V gene encodes CDR1 SGHVS and CDR2 FQNEAQ. CDR3 size: 15 residues. V dropped 4 bases and J dropped 5 bases, with 17 bases sitting between them. The chain's CDR3 is CASSSTPGGGTEAFF. The CDR3 coding sequence is TGTGCCAGCAGCTCCACCCCGGGGGGAGGGACTGAAGCTTTCTTT.

This clonotype was detected only a few times. The chain is built from TRBV5-1 and TRBJ1-2; no firm D call. CDR3 length: 13 amino acids. The V end was cut by 3 bases, the J end by 7 bases, with 13 bases between. Looked up from germline, CDR1 is SGHRS and CDR2 is YFSETQ. The CDR3 DNA follows: TGCGCCAGCAGCTCCGGCGGTACCGTTGGCTACACCTTC. Translated: CASSSGGTVGYTF. Filled out from reference TRBV5-1 and TRBJ1-2, the complete variable domain reads KAGVTQTPRYLIKTRGQQVTLSCSPISGHRSVSWYQQTPGQGLQFLFEYFSETQRNKGNFPGRFSGRQFSNSRSEMNVSTLELGDSALYLCASSSGGTVGYTFGSGTRLTVV.

The sample holds many counts of this clonotype. This chain links TRBV7-2 with TRBJ2-1; D ambiguous. The V end lost 1 base, the J end lost 8 bases, and 9 bases lay between the germline ends. The germline CDR1 and CDR2 sequences are SGHTA and FQGNSA. The CDR3 has 13 amino acids. The DNA of the CDR3 is TGTGCCAGCAGCTTAGAAGGGTTGGATGAGCAGTTCTTC. Protein product: CASSLEGLDEQFF.

The chain couples TRBV20-1 to TRBJ1-1; D might be TRBD1 (5 bases). The length of the CDR3 is 13 residues. Deletions cut 2 bases from V and 3 bases from J, with 10 bases between. In germline, CDR1 is DFQATT, CDR2 SNEGSKA (reference sequence). CDR3 protein: CSARPGRDTEAFF. DNA of the CDR3: TGCAGTGCTAGACCAGGGAGGGACACTGAAGCTTTCTTT.

V gene TRBV5-5 combines with J gene TRBJ1-2, with TRBD1 identical over 7 bases. The CDR3 loop spans 13 amino acids. Trimming took 2 bases from V and 8 from J; bases not matched to a gene: 6. Germline-derived CDR1 and CDR2 are SGHKS and YYEKEE (reference sequence). The CDR3 nucleotides read TGTGCCAGCAGCTTTCCAGGGGGGCCAGGCTACACCTTC. Amino acid sequence: CASSFPGGPGYTF. The full variable domain, rest sourced from reference TRBV5-5 and TRBJ1-2, is DAGVTQSPTHLIKTRGQQVTLRCSPISGHKSVSWYQQVLGQGPQFIFQYYEKEERGRGNFPDRFSARQFPNYSSELNVNALLLGDSALYLCASSFPGGPGYTFGSGTRLTVV.

Concerning this clonotype: The junction shows a germline mismatch at one end, possibly a read error. The chain combines TRBV11-1 with TRBJ2-1, with 8 bases fitting TRBD1. Germline assignment: CDR1 SGHAT and CDR2 FQDESV (reference sequence). CDR3 length equals 16 residues. The CDR3 loop reads CTSSVSGTGDYNEQFF. The CDR3 DNA reads as TGTACCAGCAGCGTTTCCGGGACAGGCGACTACAATGAGCAGTTCTTC.

V usage is TRBV20-1 and J usage is TRBJ1-5; tentatively, D is TRBD1 (6 bases). The CDR3 totals 14 residues. The germline V gene encodes CDR1 DFQATT and CDR2 SNEGSKA (reference sequence). V lost 0 bases and J 6 bases, leaving 12 bases between the germline ends. In DNA, the CDR3 is TGCAGTGCTAGAGATCCAGGGGCGGTTCAGCCCCAGCATTTT. Translated, it gives CSARDPGAVQPQHF.

The CDR3 DNA sequence: TGTGCCAGCAACTACGGGCCGAGTGGGTATGGCTACACCTTC. It encodes CASNYGPSGYGYTF. V usage is TRBV6-2 or TRBV6-3 and J usage is TRBJ1-2; no definite D call. V lost 7 bases to trimming and J lost 5 bases, with 17 bases between them. The germline CDR1 and CDR2 sequences are MNHEY and SVGEGT. The CDR3 is 14 amino acids.

V usage is TRBV11-2 and J usage is TRBJ2-1, with D possibly being TRBD2 (6 bases). The germline V gene has CDR1 SGHAT and CDR2 FQNNGV. The CDR3 covers 15 residues. Trimming pared 7 bases from V and 7 bases from J, leaving 20 bases between. The CDR3 region is CASNPGPTGRNEQFF. CDR3 DNA: TGTGCCAGCAACCCAGGACCTACTGGGAGGAATGAGCAGTTCTTC.

This chain joins TRBV4-1 and TRBJ1-2; weak D call: TRBD1 (6 bases). The germline V gene has CDR1 MGHRA and CDR2 YSYEKL. CDR3 length: 15 residues. V lost 3 bases to trimming and J lost 0 bases, with 11 bases between them. The DNA for the CDR3 is TGCGCCAGCAGCCATCCGGACAGCACTAACTATGGCTACACCTTC. Its translation: CASSHPDSTNYGYTF.

This rearrangement joins TRBV20-1 to TRBJ2-5; possible D gene TRBD1, 5 bases. V lost 3 bases to trimming and J lost 6 bases, with 17 bases between them. Germline CDR1 DFQATT, CDR2 SNEGSKA (reference sequence). The CDR3 length is 14 residues. CDR3 bases: TGCAGTGCTAGGCCGGACAAGGGCGTGAAGACCCAGTACTTC. Its translation is CSARPDKGVKTQYF.